This TCR beta chain was found in a study of blood T cell repertoires in COVID-19 (dated by TCRdb to about 2020). In terms of the full investigation: Samples from collaborators originated in the United States, Italy and Spain and spanned both the acute and convalescent phases of COVID-19. Nearly every sample came with metadata listing a de-identified subject ID, COVID-19 status, age in years and sex. The material from the prospective study consisted of cDNA or gDNA derived from T cells, B-cell-depleted T cells, or PBMCs. The samples were drawn from the first 160 participants of the ongoing ImmuneRACE study and from 950 to 1,500 subjects provided by 6 global collaborators. HLA class I and class II types, where available, came from metadata supplied by the sample provider rather than from assay-based typing. A freely available public database, intended as a resource for researchers studying the immune response to SARS-CoV-2, is where the repertoires were released. The dataset comprised deeply sampled blood TCRbeta repertoires from subjects exposed to, actively infected with, or recovered from COVID-19.

Points the paper makes about the study in general: How much clinical and demographic metadata was included differed by source and by participant, and the metadata was provided uncurated.

At one collaborating source in Seattle, patients were enrolled during active infection and were followed longitudinally through the course of disease. Each collaborating institution followed its own protocols to collect whole blood in K2EDTA tubes. For TCRbeta analysis, collaborators shipped samples in one of three forms: frozen whole blood, isolated PBMCs, or DNA extracted from either of those sample types. TCRbeta CDR3 regions were amplified from genomic DNA by means of the immunoSEQ Assay, a bias-controlled multiplex PCR. The study's processing was this. Nucleated cell counts per sample were estimated from amplification of reference gene primers within the assay. To quantify the absolute abundance of each unique TCRbeta CDR3 rearrangement, sequence reads were collapsed and filtered. Productive Simpson clonality was computed per sample as the square root of Simpson's diversity index over productive rearrangements. TCRdb carries this immuneACCESS record with in-frame sequences only. Its versions omit some clonotypes, under half of them owing to an unresolved V gene in the studies checked, with the rest unexplained. From that table come the V and J calls and clone size; the DNA was used to work out D and trimming. The sample profile shows roughly 70,000 clones; roughly 87% of them were found once. The ten largest clones add up to 0.4% to 0.55% of the sample.

CDR1 and CDR2, looked up from the germline V gene, are MNHNS and SASEGT. The CDR3 sequence holds 14 residues, the cysteine and phenylalanine included. The CDR3 DNA has 42 bases and is translated from base 1. V gives up 2 bases and J gives up 4 bases, and the segment between their germline ends measures 8 bases. Worth noting for this clone: It lacks a known antigen. No base quality information exists; no much larger clone differs at one position.

Here the chain combines TRBV6-1 and TRBJ1-4; the D gene identity is not certain. The receptor was isolated from a man aged 50 to 59 with COVID-19, enrolled during active disease. Input material: peripheral blood. The DNA sequence is as follows: TGTGCCAGCAGTGAACGGAGGTATAATGAAAAACTGTTTTTT. It specifies CASSERRYNEKLFF.